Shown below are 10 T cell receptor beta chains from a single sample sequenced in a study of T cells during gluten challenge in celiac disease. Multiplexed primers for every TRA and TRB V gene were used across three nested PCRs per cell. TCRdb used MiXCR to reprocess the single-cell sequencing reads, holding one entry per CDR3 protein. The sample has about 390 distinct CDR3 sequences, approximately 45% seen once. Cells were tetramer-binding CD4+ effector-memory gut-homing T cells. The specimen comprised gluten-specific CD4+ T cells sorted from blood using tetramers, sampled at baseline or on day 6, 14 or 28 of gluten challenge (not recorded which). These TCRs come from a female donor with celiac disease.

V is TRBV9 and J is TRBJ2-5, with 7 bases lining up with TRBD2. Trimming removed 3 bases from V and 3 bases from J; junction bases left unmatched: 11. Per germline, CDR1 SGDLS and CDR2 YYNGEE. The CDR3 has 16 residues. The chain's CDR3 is CASSAGSFAGEETQYF. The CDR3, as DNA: TGTGCCAGCAGCGCCGGTTCTTTCGCGGGGGAAGAGACCCAGTACTTC.

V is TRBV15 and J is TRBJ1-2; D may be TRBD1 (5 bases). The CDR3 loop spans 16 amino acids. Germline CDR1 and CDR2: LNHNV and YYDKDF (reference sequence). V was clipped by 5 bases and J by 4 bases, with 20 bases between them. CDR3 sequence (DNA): TGTGCCACCAGCGAGGGGCGGGGCTCCCTTTTCTATGGCTACACCTTC. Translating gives CATSEGRGSLFYGYTF.

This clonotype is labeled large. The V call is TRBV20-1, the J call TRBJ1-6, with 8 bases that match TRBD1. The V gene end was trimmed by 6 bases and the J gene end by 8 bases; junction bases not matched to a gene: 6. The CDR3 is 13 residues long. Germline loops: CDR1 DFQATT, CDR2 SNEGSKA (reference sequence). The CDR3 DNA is TGCAGTGCGATTGACAGGGGAGATTCACCCCTCCACTTT. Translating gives CSAIDRGDSPLHF.

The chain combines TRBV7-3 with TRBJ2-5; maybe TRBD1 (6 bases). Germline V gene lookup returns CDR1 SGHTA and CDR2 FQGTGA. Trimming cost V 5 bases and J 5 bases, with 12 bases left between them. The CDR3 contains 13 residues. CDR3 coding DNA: TGTGCCAGCAGCATCAGGGGTTGGGAGACCCAGTACTTC. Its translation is CASSIRGWETQYF.

The CDR3 protein is CASSLEAGTKYSGANVLTF. CDR3 DNA: TGTGCCAGCAGCTTAGAAGCTGGGACAAAATACTCTGGGGCCAACGTCCTGACTTTC. This chain uses TRBV7-6 with TRBJ2-6, with a tentative D call TRBD1 (6 bases). The V gene lost 1 base and the J gene lost 0 bases, with 16 bases spanning the gap. CDR1 is SGHVS, CDR2 FNYEAQ, per germline. The CDR3 is 19 residues long.

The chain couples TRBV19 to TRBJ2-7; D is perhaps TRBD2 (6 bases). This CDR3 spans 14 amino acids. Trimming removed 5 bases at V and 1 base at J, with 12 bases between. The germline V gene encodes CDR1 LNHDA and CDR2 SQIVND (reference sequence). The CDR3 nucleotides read TGTGCCAGTAGTCCCATGGGGACTTCCTACGAGCAGTACTTC. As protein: CASSPMGTSYEQYF.

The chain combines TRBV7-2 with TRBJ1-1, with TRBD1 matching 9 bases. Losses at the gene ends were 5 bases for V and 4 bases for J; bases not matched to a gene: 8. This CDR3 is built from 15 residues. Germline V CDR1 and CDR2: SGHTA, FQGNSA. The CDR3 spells CASSNWGQGGTEAFF. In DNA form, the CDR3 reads TGTGCCAGCAGCAATTGGGGACAGGGTGGCACTGAAGCTTTCTTT.

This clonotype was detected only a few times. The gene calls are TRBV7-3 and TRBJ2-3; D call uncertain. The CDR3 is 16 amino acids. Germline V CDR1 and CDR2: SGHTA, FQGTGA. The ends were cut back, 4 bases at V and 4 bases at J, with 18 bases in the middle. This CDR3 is CASSSVGFIEPDTQYF. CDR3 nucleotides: TGTGCCAGCAGCTCCGTAGGGTTTATTGAACCAGATACGCAGTATTTT. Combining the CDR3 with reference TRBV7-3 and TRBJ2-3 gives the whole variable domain GAGVSQTPSNKVTEKGKYVELRCDPISGHTALYWYRQSLGQGPEFLIYFQGTGAADDSGLPNDRFFAVRPEGSVSTLKIQRTERGDSAVYLCASSSVGFIEPDTQYFGPGTRLTVL.

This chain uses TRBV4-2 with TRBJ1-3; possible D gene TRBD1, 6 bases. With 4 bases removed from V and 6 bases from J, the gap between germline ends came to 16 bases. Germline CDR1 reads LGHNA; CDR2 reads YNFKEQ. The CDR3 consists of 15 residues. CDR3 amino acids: CASSLGAGGENTIYF. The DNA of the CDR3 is TGTGCCAGCAGCCTCGGAGCCGGGGGCGAAAACACCATATATTTT.

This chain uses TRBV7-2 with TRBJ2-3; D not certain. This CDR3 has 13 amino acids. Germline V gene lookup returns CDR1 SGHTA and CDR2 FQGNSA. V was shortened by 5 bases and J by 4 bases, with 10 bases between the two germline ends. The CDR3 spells CASSVRVADTQYF. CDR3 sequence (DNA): TGTGCCAGCAGCGTCCGGGTGGCAGATACGCAGTATTTT.